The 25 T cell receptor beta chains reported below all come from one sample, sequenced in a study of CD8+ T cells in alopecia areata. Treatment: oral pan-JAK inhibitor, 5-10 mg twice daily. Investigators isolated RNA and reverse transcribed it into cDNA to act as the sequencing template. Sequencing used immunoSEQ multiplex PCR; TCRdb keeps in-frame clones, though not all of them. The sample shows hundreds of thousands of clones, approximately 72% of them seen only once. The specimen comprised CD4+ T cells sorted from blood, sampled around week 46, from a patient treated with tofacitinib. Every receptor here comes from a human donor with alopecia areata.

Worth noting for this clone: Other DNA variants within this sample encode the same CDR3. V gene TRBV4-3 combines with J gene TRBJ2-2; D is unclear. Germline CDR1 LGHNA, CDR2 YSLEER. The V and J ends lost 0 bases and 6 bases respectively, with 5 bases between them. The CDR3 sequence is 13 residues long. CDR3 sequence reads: CASSQELPGELFF. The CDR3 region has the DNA TGCGCCAGCAGCCAAGAACTACCCGGGGAGCTGTTTTTT.

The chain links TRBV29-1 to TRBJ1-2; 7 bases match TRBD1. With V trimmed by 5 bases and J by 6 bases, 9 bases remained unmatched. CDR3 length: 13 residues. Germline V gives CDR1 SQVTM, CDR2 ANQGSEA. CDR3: CSVRRLTGDGYTF. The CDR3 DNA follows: TGCAGCGTTCGTCGGCTAACAGGGGATGGCTACACCTTC.

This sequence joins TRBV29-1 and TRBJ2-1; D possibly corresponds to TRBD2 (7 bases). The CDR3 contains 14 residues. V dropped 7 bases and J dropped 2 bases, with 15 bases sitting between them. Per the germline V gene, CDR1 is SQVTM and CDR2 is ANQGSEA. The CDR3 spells CSAVAGATYNEQFF. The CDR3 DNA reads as TGCAGCGCCGTGGCGGGGGCCACCTACAATGAGCAGTTCTTC.

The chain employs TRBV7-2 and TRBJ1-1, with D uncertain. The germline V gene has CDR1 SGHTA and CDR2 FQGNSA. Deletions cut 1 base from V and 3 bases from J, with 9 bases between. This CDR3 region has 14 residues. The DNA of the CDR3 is TGTGCCAGCAGCTTAGGATCTTGGGACACTGAAGCTTTCTTT. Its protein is CASSLGSWDTEAFF.

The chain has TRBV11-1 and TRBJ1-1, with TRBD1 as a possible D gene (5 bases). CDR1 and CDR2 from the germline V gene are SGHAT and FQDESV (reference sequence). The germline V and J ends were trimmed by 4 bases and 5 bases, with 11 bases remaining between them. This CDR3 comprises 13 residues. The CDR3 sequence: CASSSSGLTEAFF. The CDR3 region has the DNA TGTGCCAGCAGCTCCTCAGGGTTGACTGAAGCTTTCTTT.

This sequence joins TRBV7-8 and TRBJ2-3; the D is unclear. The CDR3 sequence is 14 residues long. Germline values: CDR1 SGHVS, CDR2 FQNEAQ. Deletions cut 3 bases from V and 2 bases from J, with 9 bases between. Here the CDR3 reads CASSFSHYTDTQYF. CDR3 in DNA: TGTGCCAGCAGCTTCTCCCACTACACAGATACGCAGTATTTT.

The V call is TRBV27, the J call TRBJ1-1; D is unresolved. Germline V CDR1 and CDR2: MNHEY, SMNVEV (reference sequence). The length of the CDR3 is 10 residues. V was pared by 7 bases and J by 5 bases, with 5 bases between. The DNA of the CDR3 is TGTGCCAGCACGGCAACTGAAGCTTTCTTT. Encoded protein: CASTATEAFF.

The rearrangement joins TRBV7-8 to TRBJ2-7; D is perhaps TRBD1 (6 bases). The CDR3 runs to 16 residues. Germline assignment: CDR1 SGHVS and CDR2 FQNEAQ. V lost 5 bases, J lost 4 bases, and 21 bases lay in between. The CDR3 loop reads CASSPGRTAALYEQYF. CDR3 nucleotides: TGTGCCAGCAGCCCCGGCCGGACAGCCGCCTTATACGAGCAGTACTTC.

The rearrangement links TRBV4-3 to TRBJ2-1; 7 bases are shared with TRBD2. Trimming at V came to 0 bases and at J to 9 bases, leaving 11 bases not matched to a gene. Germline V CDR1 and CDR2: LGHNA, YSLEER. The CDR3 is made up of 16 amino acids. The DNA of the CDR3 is TGCGCCAGCAGCCAAGATCTAGTTGGGGGGGTCAGTGAGCAGTTCTTC. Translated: CASSQDLVGGVSEQFF.

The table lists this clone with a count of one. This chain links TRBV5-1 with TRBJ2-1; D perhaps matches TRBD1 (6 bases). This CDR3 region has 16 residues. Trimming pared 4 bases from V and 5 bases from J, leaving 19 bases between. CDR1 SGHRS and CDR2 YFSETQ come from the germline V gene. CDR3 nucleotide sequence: TGCGCCAGCAGCCTAAGTGGGCAGGGGCCAAACAATGAGCAGTTCTTC. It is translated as CASSLSGQGPNNEQFF.

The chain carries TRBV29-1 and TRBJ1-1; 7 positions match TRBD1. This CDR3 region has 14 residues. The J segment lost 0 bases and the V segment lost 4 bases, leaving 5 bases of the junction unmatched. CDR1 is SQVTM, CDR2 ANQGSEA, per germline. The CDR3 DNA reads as TGCAGCGTTGTGAGGGGGCGCATGAACACTGAAGCTTTCTTT. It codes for CSVVRGRMNTEAFF.

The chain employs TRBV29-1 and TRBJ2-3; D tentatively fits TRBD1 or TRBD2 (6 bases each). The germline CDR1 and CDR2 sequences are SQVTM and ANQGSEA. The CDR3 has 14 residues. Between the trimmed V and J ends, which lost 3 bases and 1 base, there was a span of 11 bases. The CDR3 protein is CSVDLGGRTDTQYF. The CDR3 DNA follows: TGCAGCGTTGATTTGGGGGGCCGCACAGATACGCAGTATTTT.

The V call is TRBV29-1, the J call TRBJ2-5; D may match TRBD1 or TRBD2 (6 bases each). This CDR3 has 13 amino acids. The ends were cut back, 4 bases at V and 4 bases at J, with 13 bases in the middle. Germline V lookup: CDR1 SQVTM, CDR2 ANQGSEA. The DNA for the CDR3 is TGCAGCGTTGTGGGGGGCATTGGAGAGACCCAGTACTTC. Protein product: CSVVGGIGETQYF.

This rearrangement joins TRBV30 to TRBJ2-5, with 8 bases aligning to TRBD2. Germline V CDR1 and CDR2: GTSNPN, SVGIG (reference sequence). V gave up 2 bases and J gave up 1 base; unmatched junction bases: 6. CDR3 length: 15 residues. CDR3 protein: CAWSSDGTSQETQYF. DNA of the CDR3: TGTGCCTGGAGTTCGGATGGGACTAGCCAAGAGACCCAGTACTTC.

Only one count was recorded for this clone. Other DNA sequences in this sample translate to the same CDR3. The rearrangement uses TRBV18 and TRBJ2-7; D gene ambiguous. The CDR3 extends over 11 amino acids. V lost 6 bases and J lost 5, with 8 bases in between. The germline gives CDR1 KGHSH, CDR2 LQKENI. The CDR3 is CASSPRDEQYF. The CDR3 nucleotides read TGTGCCAGCTCCCCTAGGGACGAGCAGTACTTC.

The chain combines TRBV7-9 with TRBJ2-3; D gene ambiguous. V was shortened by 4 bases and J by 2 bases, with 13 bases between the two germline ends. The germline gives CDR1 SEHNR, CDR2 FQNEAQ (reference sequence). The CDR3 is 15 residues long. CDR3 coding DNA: TGTGCCAGCAGCTCGAGTGGGGTCTTCACAGATACGCAGTATTTT. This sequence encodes CASSSSGVFTDTQYF.

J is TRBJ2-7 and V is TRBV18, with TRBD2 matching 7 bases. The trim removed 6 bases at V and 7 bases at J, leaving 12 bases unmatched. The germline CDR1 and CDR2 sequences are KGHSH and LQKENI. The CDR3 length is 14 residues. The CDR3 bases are TGTGCCAGCTCCGGGGGAGCGGGGTTCCAAGAGCAGTACTTC. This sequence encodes CASSGGAGFQEQYF.

CDR3 in DNA: TGTGCCAGCAGCCCCGAGACGGGGACCATCACAGATACGCAGTATTTT. Protein product: CASSPETGTITDTQYF. The rearrangement uses TRBV9 and TRBJ2-3; D tentatively fits TRBD1 or TRBD2 (5 bases each). Germline lookup yields CDR1 SGDLS and CDR2 YYNGEE. Trimming cost V 4 bases and J 2 bases, with 17 bases left between them. This CDR3 has 16 residues.

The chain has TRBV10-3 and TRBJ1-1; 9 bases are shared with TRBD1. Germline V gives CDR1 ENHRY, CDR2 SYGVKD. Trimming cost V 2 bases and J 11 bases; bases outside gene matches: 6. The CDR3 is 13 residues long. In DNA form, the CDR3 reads TGTGCCATCAGTGAGGGACAGGGGCGGGACGCTTTCTTT. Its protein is CAISEGQGRDAFF.

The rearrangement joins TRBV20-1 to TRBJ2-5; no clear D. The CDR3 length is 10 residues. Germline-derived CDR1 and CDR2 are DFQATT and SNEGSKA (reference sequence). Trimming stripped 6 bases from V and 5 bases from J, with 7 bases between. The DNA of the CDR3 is TGCAGTGCAAAAAGGGAGACCCAGTACTTC. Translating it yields CSAKRETQYF.

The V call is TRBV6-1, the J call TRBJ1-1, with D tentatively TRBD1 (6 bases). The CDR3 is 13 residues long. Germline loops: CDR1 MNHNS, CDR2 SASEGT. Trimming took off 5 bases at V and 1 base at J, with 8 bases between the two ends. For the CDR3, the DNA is TGTGCCAGCAGTCAGACAGGGAACACTGAAGCTTTCTTT. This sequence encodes CASSQTGNTEAFF.

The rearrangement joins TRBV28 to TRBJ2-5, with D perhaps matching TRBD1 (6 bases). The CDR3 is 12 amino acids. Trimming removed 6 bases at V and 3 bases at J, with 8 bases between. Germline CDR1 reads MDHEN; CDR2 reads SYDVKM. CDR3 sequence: CASSNREETQYF. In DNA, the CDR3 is TGTGCCAGCAGCAACAGGGAAGAGACCCAGTACTTC.

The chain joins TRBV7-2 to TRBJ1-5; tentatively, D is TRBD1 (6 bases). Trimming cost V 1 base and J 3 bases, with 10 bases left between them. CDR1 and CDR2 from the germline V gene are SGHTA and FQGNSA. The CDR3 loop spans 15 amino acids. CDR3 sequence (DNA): TGTGCCAGCAGCTTAGAACAGGGCAACAATCAGCCCCAGCATTTT. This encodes CASSLEQGNNQPQHF.

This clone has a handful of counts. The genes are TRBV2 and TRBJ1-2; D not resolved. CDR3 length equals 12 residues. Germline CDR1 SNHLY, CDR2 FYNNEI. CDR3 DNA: TGTGTTCAGCCCCACAGAATCTATGGCTACACCTTC. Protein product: CVQPHRIYGYTF.

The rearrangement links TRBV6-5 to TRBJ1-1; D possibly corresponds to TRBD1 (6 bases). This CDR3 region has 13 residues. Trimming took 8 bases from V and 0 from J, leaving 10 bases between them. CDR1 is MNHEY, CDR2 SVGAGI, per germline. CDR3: CASRGQMNTEAFF. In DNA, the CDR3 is TGTGCCAGCCGGGGGCAAATGAACACTGAAGCTTTCTTT.